This entry features one T cell receptor beta chain sequence. This clone occurred a few times. It lacks a known antigen. No base quality values were provided; no much bigger clone lies one nucleotide off. This sample is drawn from a study of tumor-infiltrating lymphocytes in localized non-small cell lung cancer (dated by TCRdb to the early 2020s). For the study in its entirety: Several histologies were represented in the cohort, which also included both smokers and never-smokers as well as patients whose samples were collected after neoadjuvant chemotherapy. Each patient contributed resected tumor tissue and uninvolved lung tissue from the same patient, described as non-adjacent to the tumor. A total of 55 or so patients were included in the paired tumor versus uninvolved lung comparison of immunoSEQ T-cell fraction. In total, the ICON cohort consisted of over a hundred surgical patients with localized non-small cell lung cancer who had their tumors resected. The same patients underwent several integrated assays, with TCR sequencing performed together with flow cytometry, multiplex immunofluorescence, RNA-seq, exome sequencing and proteomics. On the study overall, not on this receptor specifically: Recurrence-free survival showed no association with tumor T-cell fraction measured by TCR sequencing (p = 0.61). Consistent with immunofluorescence CD3 counts, TCRbeta sequencing supported greater T cell infiltration in tumors than in uninvolved lung tissue. Since assay coverage differed from patient to patient depending on how much tissue was available, TCR sequencing was done for only a subset of the cohort. No difference in TCR-derived T-cell fraction was observed between the flow cytometry-defined immunotypes IM1 (good prognosis) and IM2 (poor prognosis). Different pieces of the same tissue were used for different assays, so technical variation could not be separated from intratumor heterogeneity.

The T-cell fraction in tumor and uninvolved lung tissue was provided by TCR sequencing with the immunoSEQ assay. On the authors' methods: To analyze survival, patients were divided into a high T-cell fraction group (upper tertile) and a low T-cell fraction group (lower two tertiles), and the two groups were compared using a log-rank test. A signed-rank test was used to check for differences in T-cell fraction between paired tumor and uninvolved lung. TCRdb took over this immuneACCESS table, retaining in-frame rearrangements with V and J assigned. Such tables are incomplete; in checked studies, under half of the missing clones stem from an unresolved V gene, and the remainder is unexplained. D and trimming come from the DNA, and the V and J calls and clone size come from that table. The sample records over 10,000 clones, about four fifths of which are singletons. The top ten hold approximately 12% of the sample.

ICON enrollment began in early 2016, and the last patient was enrolled in the second half of 2018. Fresh tumor and matched uninvolved tissue for in-depth immune analyses, including TCR sequencing, were collected from a subcohort of about 80 patients. DNA for TCR sequencing was isolated from bulk tissue, and no cell sorting was done. The germline V gene (reference sequence) supplies CDR1 LNHDA and CDR2 SQIVND. Trimming costs V 2 bases and J 2 bases, and their ends lie 13 bases apart. The CDR3 covers 16 residues, taking in both the cysteine and the phenylalanine. Only CDR3 DNA is held: 48 bases, read in frame from base 1.

The chain links TRBV19 with TRBJ1-5; the D region possibly corresponds to TRBD1 (6 bases align). The sequence was collected from a human donor with non-small cell lung cancer. Sequencing was performed on lung tumor tissue. The CDR3 protein: CASSITGSGGNQPQHF. The nucleotides are TGTGCCAGTAGTATAACCGGGTCAGGGGGCAATCAGCCCCAGCATTTT.